The T cell receptor beta chain under discussion was sequenced for a study of T cells expressing NK-cell markers. Study overall: Sorted CD3+CD56+NKG2C+, CD3+CD56+NKG2C- and CD3+CD56-NKG2C+ T cells provided the TCR beta repertoires. Of eight sequenced donors, seven were HCMV-seropositive and one HCMV-seronegative. Study results and caveats: A handful of donors showed these clonotypes also leading the CD3+CD56-NKG2C+ fraction.

TCRdb re-called the 5' RACE reads; one entry per CDR3 protein, DNA not given. The sample includes about 410,000 distinct CDR3 sequences. Note on this clonotype: Its matching antigen is unknown.

The sample was blood T cells: a sorted CD56 or NKG2C T cell subset, CD4+ or CD8+ T cells, or bulk PBMC T cells (not recorded which). The sequence was collected from a woman in her 50s in good health.

CDR3 sequence: CSAKTARVRVETQYF. The chain is built from TRBV20-1 and TRBJ2-5; TCRdb reports TRBD1, a call that lacks DNA to check it against. The CDR3 loop spans 15 amino acids. From germline, CDR1 is DFQATT and CDR2 SNEGSKA (reference sequence).